These 23 T cell receptor beta chains were sequenced from one sample in a study of T cell responses to AZD1222 COVID-19 vaccine. The repertoire was sequenced with immunoSEQ multiplex PCR; TCRdb's copy has only in-frame clones and lacks some. This table has 130,000 or so clones, approximately 93% appearing once. The sequencing used peripheral blood, collected on day 0 of MenACWY control vaccination. Receptors originate from an adult in good health.

The rearrangement links TRBV14 to TRBJ1-2, with D perhaps TRBD1 (6 bases). V was shortened by 1 base and J by 4 bases, with 10 bases between the two germline ends. There are 14 residues in the CDR3. The germline CDR1 and CDR2 sequences are SGHDN and FVKESK. The CDR3 spells CASSQAGEPYGYTF. CDR3 nucleotides: TGTGCCAGCAGCCAAGCAGGGGAACCCTATGGCTACACCTTC.

This chain links TRBV3-1 (or the pseudogene TRBV3-2) with TRBJ1-1; D is unresolved. The CDR3 is 14 residues long. Germline V lookup: CDR1 LGHDT, CDR2 YNNKEL (reference sequence). V gave up 4 bases and J gave up 1 base, with 10 bases separating them. CDR3 residues: CASSPRTANTEAFF. The DNA of the CDR3 is TGTGCCAGCAGCCCGAGGACGGCGAACACTGAAGCTTTCTTT.

This clone was seen only once. The chain couples TRBV3-1 (or the pseudogene TRBV3-2) to TRBJ1-2; TRBD1 is a possible D gene (5 bases). V gave up 4 bases and J gave up 4 bases, with 10 bases separating them. CDR1 and CDR2 from the germline V gene are LGHDT and YNNKEL (reference sequence). The CDR3 loop spans 13 amino acids. In nucleotides, the CDR3 is TGTGCCAGCAGCCCCTCCGGGACCTATGGCTACACCTTC. Protein sequence: CASSPSGTYGYTF.

This sequence joins TRBV9 and TRBJ1-3, with D hard to call. The germline V gene has CDR1 SGDLS and CDR2 YYNGEE. Trimming shortened V by 0 bases and J by 0 bases, and 4 bases separated the two germline ends. This CDR3 has 14 residues. CDR3 in amino acids: CASSVGSSGNTIYF. For the CDR3, the DNA is TGTGCCAGCAGCGTAGGGAGCTCTGGAAACACCATATATTTT.

The chain combines TRBV19 with TRBJ2-7, with a possible D match to TRBD1 (5 bases). The CDR3 covers 13 residues. V was shortened by 1 base and J by 4 bases, with 8 bases between the two germline ends. CDR1 and CDR2 (germline): LNHDA, SQIVND (reference sequence). The CDR3 region has the DNA TGTGCCAGTAGTATAGTAGACAGTTACGAGCAGTACTTC. Encoded protein: CASSIVDSYEQYF. Full variable domain (outside the CDR3, taken from reference TRBV19 and TRBJ2-7): DGGITQSPKYLFRKEGQNVTLSCEQNLNHDAMYWYRQDPGQGLRLIYYSQIVNDFQKGDIAEGYSVSREKKESFPLTVTSAQKNPTAFYLCASSIVDSYEQYFGPGTRLTVT.

The J gene is TRBJ1-2, the V gene TRBV6-1, with 8 bases lining up with TRBD1. Germline lookup yields CDR1 MNHNS and CDR2 SASEGT. The V and J ends lost 3 bases and 4 bases, in that order; junction bases with no gene match: 7. The CDR3 runs 15 residues. CDR3 amino acids: CASSDVPGQVYGYTF. The CDR3 coding sequence is TGTGCCAGCAGTGACGTACCGGGACAGGTCTATGGCTACACCTTC.

V is TRBV28 and J is TRBJ1-3, with 9 bases matching TRBD1. With V trimmed by 7 bases and J by 4 bases, 8 bases remained unmatched. The length of the CDR3 is 15 residues. Germline values: CDR1 MDHEN, CDR2 SYDVKM. The CDR3 DNA is TGTGCCAGCATCACCGGGACAGGGAACGGAAACACCATATATTTT. Translated, it gives CASITGTGNGNTIYF.

The genes are TRBV28 and TRBJ1-3; TRBD1 matches at 8 bases. Germline V gives CDR1 MDHEN, CDR2 SYDVKM. J gave up 3 bases and V 5 bases, and 3 bases lay outside the gene matches. The CDR3 contains 14 residues. CDR3 bases: TGTGCCAGCAGTCCCACAGGGGGTGGAAACACCATATATTTT. Its translation: CASSPTGGGNTIYF.

V is TRBV6-6 and J is TRBJ2-7; the match to TRBD2 covers 8 bases. CDR3 length: 15 amino acids. After removal of 2 bases from V and 3 bases from J, the junction contained 6 bases not matched to a gene. The V gene's germline CDR1 is MNHNY and CDR2 SVGAGI (reference sequence). In nucleotides, the CDR3 is TGTGCCAGCAGTTACGGCGGGGGGCGATACTACGAGCAGTACTTC. This codes for CASSYGGGRYYEQYF.

The chain has TRBV29-1 and TRBJ2-2, with D uncertain. The germline CDR1 and CDR2 sequences are SQVTM and ANQGSEA. V was trimmed by 4 bases and J by 1 base, leaving 7 bases between them. This CDR3 has 13 residues. The CDR3 DNA reads as TGCAGCGTTGGTGGGCGGAACACCGGGGAGCTGTTTTTT. Its protein product is CSVGGRNTGELFF.

The CDR3, as DNA: TGTGCCAGCAGCCAGACTAGCGGGATTGACATTCAGTACTTC. Its translation: CASSQTSGIDIQYF. The chain couples TRBV9 to TRBJ2-4; 11 bases map to TRBD2. Per the germline V gene, CDR1 is SGDLS and CDR2 is YYNGEE. The CDR3 is made up of 14 amino acids. The J segment lost 8 bases and the V segment lost 4 bases, leaving 5 bases of the junction unmatched.

This chain uses TRBV7-8 with TRBJ1-6; D is unresolved. V gave up 1 base and J gave up 5 bases, with 9 bases separating them. Germline CDR1 reads SGHVS; CDR2 reads FQNEAQ. CDR3 length equals 15 residues. CDR3: CASSLEGVDNSPLHF. As DNA, the CDR3 is TGTGCCAGCAGCTTAGAGGGAGTGGATAATTCACCCCTCCACTTT.

On this clone: Additional DNA sequences in this sample encode the identical CDR3. The rearrangement links TRBV6-5 to TRBJ1-5; D call uncertain. Germline values: CDR1 MNHEY, CDR2 SVGAGI. With 5 bases removed from V and 7 bases from J, the gap between germline ends came to 12 bases. The CDR3 spans 13 residues. The CDR3 is CASSNSRGQPQHF. DNA of the CDR3: TGTGCCAGCAGTAATTCGAGAGGACAGCCCCAGCATTTT.

This rearrangement joins TRBV6-5 to TRBJ1-5, with D possibly TRBD1 on 6 matching bases. V was pared by 0 bases and J by 5 bases, with 11 bases between. The CDR3 contains 15 residues. Looked up from germline, CDR1 is MNHEY and CDR2 is SVGAGI. The CDR3 DNA reads TGTGCCAGCAGTTACTCCGCAGCAGGGGATCAGCCCCAGCATTTT. It codes for CASSYSAAGDQPQHF.

The rearrangement uses TRBV4-1 and TRBJ1-1; a possible D gene is TRBD1 (6 bases). This CDR3 comprises 14 residues. From germline, CDR1 is MGHRA and CDR2 YSYEKL. The V end was cut by 2 bases, the J end by 8 bases, with 15 bases between. This chain's CDR3 is CASSQWTAGGEAFF. CDR3 bases: TGCGCCAGCAGCCAATGGACAGCTGGCGGGGAAGCTTTCTTT.

This clone has a single count. The chain joins TRBV3-1 (or the pseudogene TRBV3-2) to TRBJ1-2; D gene uncertain. The CDR3 sequence is 12 residues long. Germline CDR1 is LGHDT and CDR2 is YNNKEL (reference sequence). Trimming removed 0 bases from V and 5 bases from J, with 4 bases in between. CDR3 sequence (DNA): TGTGCCAGCAGCCAAGAACGGTATGGCTACACCTTC. Translating gives CASSQERYGYTF.

The chain links TRBV19 to TRBJ1-5; D gene ambiguous. Trimming cost V 5 bases and J 7 bases, with 12 bases left between them. CDR1 is LNHDA, CDR2 SQIVND, per germline (reference sequence). This CDR3 comprises 13 residues. The CDR3 nucleotides read TGTGCCAGTAGTTGGGCAGAACAACAGCCCCAGCATTTT. Translating gives CASSWAEQQPQHF.

This sequence joins TRBV6-5 and TRBJ2-7, with 15 bases fitting TRBD2. The V segment lost 4 bases and the J segment 6 bases; nucleotides outside the gene matches: 4. The germline CDR1 and CDR2 sequences are MNHEY and SVGAGI. The CDR3 is made up of 15 amino acids. DNA of the CDR3: TGTGCCAGCAGTTCCTGGACTAGCGGGAGGGGCGAGCAGTACTTC. The encoded protein is CASSSWTSGRGEQYF.

This chain joins TRBV15 and TRBJ1-4; D may be TRBD1 (5 bases). CDR1 is LNHNV, CDR2 YYDKDF, per germline (reference sequence). The CDR3 has 15 amino acids. Deletions cut 0 bases from V and 6 bases from J, with 11 bases between. CDR3 amino acids: CATSRDKGWDEKLFF. The CDR3 DNA sequence: TGTGCCACCAGCAGAGATAAGGGGTGGGATGAAAAACTGTTTTTT.

The CDR3 protein is CASSQEGDFGEKLFF. In nucleotides, the CDR3 is TGCGCCAGCAGCCAAGAGGGGGACTTTGGAGAGAAACTGTTTTTT. The chain carries TRBV4-3 and TRBJ1-4, with D maybe TRBD1 (5 bases). CDR1 and CDR2 (germline): LGHNA, YSLEER. With 0 bases removed from V and 11 bases from J, the gap between germline ends came to 16 bases. The CDR3 totals 15 residues.

The chain is built from TRBV11-2 and TRBJ1-1, with TRBD1 as a possible D gene (6 bases). CDR3 length: 14 amino acids. Germline V gene data show CDR1 as SGHAT and CDR2 as FQNNGV. V lost 1 base, J lost 7 bases, and 13 bases lay in between. The chain's CDR3 is CASSLVGGGLEAFF. The DNA for the CDR3 is TGTGCCAGCAGCTTAGTGGGCGGGGGCCTTGAAGCTTTCTTT.

The chain is built from TRBV18 and TRBJ1-2, with D unclear. V was clipped by 2 bases and J by 2 bases, with 3 bases between them. The CDR3 contains 12 residues. CDR1 and CDR2 from the germline V gene are KGHSH and LQKENI. CDR3 amino acids: CASSPGNYGYTF. CDR3 DNA: TGTGCCAGCTCACCAGGGAACTATGGCTACACCTTC.

This chain uses TRBV5-6 with TRBJ2-1; no firm D call. The CDR3 length is 13 residues. V was clipped by 0 bases and J by 10 bases, with 11 bases between them. Looked up from germline, CDR1 is SGHDT and CDR2 is YYEEEE. CDR3 sequence: CASSLGSSREQFF. The CDR3 nucleotides read TGTGCCAGCAGCTTGGGGTCCTCACGGGAGCAGTTCTTC. Filled out from reference TRBV5-6 and TRBJ2-1, the complete variable domain reads DAGVTQSPTHLIKTRGQQVTLRCSPKSGHDTVSWYQQALGQGPQFIFQYYEEEERQRGNFPDRFSGHQFPNYSSELNVNALLLGDSALYLCASSLGSSREQFFGPGTRLTVL.